The sequence of this TCR beta chain was determined in a study of T cell repertoires in cytomegalovirus infection. The wider study: Recently identified HLA-C-restricted CMV epitopes were among the peptides used. Indications of both CMV infection and matching HLA type were provided by public TCR beta signatures. Study-wide findings and caveats: There were HLA-C-restricted CMV-specific TCR beta clonotypes dominating the ex vivo response. People with CMV and the relevant HLA were identified by cumulative public TCR beta family frequency.

TCRdb analysed the reads with MiXCR anew, one entry per CDR3 protein. The data show about 89,000 distinct CDR3 sequences, over 25% seen once. The CDR3 extends over 16 amino acids. With 5 bases clipped from V and 8 bases from J, the junction kept 13 bases outside the gene matches. Per the germline V gene, CDR1 is SGHVS and CDR2 is FQNEAQ. Points on this clonotype: The antigen remains undetermined.

The receptor was isolated from a human donor in good health (CMV status not recorded). Some clones in this sample may be carry-over from other donors' samples. This material consisted of CD8+ T cells from cultured PBMCs, taken from culture after CMV antigen stimulation. The rearrangement joins TRBV7-8 to TRBJ1-4, with 8 bases identical to TRBD1. The CDR3 region is CASSHTTGELEEKLFF. The DNA for the CDR3 is TGTGCCAGCAGCCATACGACAGGGGAACTTGAAGAAAAACTGTTTTTT. The whole variable domain, remainder taken from reference TRBV7-8 and TRBJ1-4, is GAGVSQSPRYKVAKRGQDVALRCDPISGHVSLFWYQQALGQGPEFLTYFQNEAQLDKSGLPSDRFFAERPEGSVSTLKIQRTQQEDSAVYLCASSHTTGELEEKLFFGSGTQLSVL.